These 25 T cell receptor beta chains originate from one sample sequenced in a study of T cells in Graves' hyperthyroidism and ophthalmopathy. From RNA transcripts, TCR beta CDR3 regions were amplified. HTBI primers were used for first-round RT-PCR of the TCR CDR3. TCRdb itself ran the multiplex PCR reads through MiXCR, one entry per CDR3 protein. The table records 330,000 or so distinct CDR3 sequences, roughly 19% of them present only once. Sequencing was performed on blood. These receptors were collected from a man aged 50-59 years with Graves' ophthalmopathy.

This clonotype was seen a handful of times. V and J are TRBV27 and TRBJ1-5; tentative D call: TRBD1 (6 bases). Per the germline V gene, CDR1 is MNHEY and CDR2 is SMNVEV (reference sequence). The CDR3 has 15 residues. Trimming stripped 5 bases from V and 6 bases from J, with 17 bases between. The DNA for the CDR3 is TGTGCCAGCAGTCAACCGGGACACCCTAGTCAGCCCCAGCATTTT. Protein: CASSQPGHPSQPQHF.

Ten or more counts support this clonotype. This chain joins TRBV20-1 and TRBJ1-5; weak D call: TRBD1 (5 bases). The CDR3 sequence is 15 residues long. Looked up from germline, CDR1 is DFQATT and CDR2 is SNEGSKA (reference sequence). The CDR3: CSGADGSLSNQPQHF. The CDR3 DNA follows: TGCAGCGGGGCCGACGGATCCCTTAGCAATCAGCCCCAGCATTTT.

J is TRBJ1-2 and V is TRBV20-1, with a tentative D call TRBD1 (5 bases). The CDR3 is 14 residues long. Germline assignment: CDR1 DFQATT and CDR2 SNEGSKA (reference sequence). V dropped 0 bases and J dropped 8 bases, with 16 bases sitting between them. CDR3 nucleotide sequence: TGCAGTGCTAGAGATGATTCCGGGACGGAAGGCTACACCTTC. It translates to CSARDDSGTEGYTF.

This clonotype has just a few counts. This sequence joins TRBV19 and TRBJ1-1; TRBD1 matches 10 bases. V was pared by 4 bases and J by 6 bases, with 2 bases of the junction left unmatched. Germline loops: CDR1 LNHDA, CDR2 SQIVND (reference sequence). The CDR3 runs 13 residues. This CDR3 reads CASSKDRGPEAFF. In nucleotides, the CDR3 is TGTGCCAGTAGTAAAGACAGGGGGCCTGAAGCTTTCTTT.

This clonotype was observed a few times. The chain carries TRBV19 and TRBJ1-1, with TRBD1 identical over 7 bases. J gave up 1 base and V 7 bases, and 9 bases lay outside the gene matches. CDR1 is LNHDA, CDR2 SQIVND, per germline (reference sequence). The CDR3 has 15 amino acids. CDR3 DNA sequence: TGTGCCAGTACCCGCCCCTCAGGGGGGAACACTGAAGCTTTCTTT. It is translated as CASTRPSGGNTEAFF.

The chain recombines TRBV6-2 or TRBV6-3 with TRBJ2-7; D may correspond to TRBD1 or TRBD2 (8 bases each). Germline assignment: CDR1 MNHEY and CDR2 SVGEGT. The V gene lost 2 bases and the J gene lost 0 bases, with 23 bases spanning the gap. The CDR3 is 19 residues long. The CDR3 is CASSYPTGVDSGNSYEQYF. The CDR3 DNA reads TGTGCCAGCAGTTACCCGACAGGGGTTGATAGCGGGAACTCCTACGAGCAGTACTTC.

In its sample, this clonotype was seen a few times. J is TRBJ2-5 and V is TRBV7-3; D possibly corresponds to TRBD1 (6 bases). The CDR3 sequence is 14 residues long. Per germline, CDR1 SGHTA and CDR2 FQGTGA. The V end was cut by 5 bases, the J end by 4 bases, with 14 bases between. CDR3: CASSPGTPTETQYF. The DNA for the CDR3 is TGTGCCAGCAGCCCCGGGACACCCACAGAGACCCAGTACTTC.

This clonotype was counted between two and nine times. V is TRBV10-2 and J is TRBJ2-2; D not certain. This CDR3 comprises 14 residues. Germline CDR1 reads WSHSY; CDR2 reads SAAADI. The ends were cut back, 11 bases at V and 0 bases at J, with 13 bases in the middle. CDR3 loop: CAVVGLTNTGELFF. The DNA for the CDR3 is TGCGCCGTCGTCGGGCTCACGAACACCGGGGAGCTGTTTTTT.

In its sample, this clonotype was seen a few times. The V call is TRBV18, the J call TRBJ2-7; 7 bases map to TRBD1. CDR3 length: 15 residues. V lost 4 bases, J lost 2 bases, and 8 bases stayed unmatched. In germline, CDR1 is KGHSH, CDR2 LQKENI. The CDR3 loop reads CASSHRQGVTYEQYF. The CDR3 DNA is TGTGCCAGCTCACACCGACAGGGAGTCACCTACGAGCAGTACTTC.

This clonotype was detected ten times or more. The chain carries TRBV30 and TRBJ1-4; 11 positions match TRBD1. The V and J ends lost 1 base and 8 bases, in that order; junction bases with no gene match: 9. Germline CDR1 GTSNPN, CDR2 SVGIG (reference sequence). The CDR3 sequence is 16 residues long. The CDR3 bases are TGTGCCTGGAGTGCCCTCGGACAGGGGGCGAGCGAAAAACTGTTTTTT. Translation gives CAWSALGQGASEKLFF.

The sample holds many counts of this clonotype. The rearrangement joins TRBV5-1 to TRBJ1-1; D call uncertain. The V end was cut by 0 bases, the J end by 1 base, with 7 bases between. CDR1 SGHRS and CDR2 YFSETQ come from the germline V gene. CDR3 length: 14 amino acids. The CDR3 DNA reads TGCGCCAGCAGCTTGGTCGAGGGGAACACTGAAGCTTTCTTT. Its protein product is CASSLVEGNTEAFF.

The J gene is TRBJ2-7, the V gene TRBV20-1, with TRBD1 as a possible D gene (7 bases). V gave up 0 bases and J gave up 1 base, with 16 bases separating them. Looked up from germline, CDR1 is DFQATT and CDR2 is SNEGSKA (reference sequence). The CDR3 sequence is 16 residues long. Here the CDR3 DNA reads TGCAGTGCTAGAGATTTTGGAGGGGGCCATTCCTACGAGCAGTACTTC. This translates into CSARDFGGGHSYEQYF.

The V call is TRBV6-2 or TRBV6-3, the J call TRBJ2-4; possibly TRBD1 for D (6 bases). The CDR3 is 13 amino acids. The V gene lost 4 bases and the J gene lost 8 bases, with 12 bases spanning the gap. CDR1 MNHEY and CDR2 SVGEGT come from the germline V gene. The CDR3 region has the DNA TGTGCCAGCAGTTTACAGGGTTGGGACATTCAGTACTTC. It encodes CASSLQGWDIQYF.

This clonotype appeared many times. CDR3 sequence: CASSQTGTGYEQYF. DNA of the CDR3: TGTGCCAGCAGTCAAACCGGGACGGGCTACGAGCAGTACTTC. This chain links TRBV6-1 with TRBJ2-7; TRBD1 or TRBD2 may be the D gene (5 bases each). Germline V lookup: CDR1 MNHNS, CDR2 SASEGT. The V end was cut by 5 bases, the J end by 3 bases, with 14 bases between. The CDR3 has 14 residues.

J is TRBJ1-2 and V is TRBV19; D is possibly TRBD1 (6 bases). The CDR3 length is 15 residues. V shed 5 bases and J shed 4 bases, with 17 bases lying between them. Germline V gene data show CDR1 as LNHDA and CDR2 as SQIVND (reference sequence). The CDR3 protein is CASSREQGFSYGYTF. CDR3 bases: TGTGCCAGTAGTCGCGAACAGGGTTTTAGCTATGGCTACACCTTC.

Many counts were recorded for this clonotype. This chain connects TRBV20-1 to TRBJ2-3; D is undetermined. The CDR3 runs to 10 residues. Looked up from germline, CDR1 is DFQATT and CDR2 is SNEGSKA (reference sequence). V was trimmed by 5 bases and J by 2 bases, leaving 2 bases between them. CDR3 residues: CSAFTDTQYF. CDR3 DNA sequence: TGCAGTGCTTTCACAGATACGCAGTATTTT.

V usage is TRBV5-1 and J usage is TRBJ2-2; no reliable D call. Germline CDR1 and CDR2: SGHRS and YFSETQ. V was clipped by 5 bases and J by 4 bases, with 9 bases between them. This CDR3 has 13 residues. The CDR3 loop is CASRIRATGELFF. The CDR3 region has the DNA TGCGCCAGCAGGATACGGGCCACCGGGGAGCTGTTTTTT.

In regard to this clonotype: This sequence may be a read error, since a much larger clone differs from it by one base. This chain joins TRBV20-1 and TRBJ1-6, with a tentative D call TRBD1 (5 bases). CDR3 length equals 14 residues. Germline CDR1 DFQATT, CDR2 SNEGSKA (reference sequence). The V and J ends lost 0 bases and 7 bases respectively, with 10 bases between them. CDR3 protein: CSARESGGNSPLHF. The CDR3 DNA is TGCAGTGCTAGAGAATCGGGGGGAAATTCACCCCTCCACTTT.

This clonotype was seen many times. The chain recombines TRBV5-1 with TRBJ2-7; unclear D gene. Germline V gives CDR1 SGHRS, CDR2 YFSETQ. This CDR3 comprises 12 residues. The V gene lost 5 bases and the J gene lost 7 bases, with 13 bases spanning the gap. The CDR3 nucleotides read TGCGCCAGCAGTCAACCCGACCAGGAGCAGTACTTC. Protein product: CASSQPDQEQYF.

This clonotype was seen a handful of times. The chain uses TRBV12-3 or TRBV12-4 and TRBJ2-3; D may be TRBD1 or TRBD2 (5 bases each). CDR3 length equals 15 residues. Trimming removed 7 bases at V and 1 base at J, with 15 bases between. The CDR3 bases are TGTGCCAGCACCCTCGGTGGGGGTGGCACAGATACGCAGTATTTT. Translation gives CASTLGGGGTDTQYF.

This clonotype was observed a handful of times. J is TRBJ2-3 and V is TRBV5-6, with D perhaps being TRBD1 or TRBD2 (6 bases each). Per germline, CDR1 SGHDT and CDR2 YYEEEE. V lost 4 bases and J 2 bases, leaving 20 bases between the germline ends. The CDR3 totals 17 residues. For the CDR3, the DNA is TGTGCCAGCAGCCGTGGCCACGGGGGCGCATCCACAGATACGCAGTATTTT. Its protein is CASSRGHGGASTDTQYF.

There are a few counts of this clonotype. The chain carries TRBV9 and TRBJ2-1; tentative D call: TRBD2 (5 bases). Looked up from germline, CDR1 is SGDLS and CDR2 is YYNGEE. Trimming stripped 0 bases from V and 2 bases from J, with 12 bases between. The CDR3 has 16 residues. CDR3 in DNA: TGTGCCAGCAGCGTAGTCGCGGAGGAGACCTACAATGAGCAGTTCTTC. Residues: CASSVVAEETYNEQFF.

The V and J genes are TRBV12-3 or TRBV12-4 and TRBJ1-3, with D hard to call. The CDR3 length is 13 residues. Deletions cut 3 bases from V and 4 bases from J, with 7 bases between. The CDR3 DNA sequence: TGTGCCAGCAGTTTCCAGGTGGGAAACACCATATATTTT. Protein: CASSFQVGNTIYF.

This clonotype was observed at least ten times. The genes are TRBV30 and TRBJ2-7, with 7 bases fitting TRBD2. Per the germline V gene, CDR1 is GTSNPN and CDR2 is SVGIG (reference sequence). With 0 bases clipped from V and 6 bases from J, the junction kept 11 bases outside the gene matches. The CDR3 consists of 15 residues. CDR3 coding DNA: TGTGCCTGGAGTGTAAAAGGCGGGAGAGGTGCCGAGCAGTACTTC. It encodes CAWSVKGGRGAEQYF. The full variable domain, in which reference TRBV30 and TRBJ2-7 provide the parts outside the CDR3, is SQTIHQWPATLVQPVGSPLSLECTVEGTSNPNLYWYRQAAGRGLQLLFYSVGIGQISSEVPQNLSASRPQDRQFILSSKKLLLSDSGFYLCAWSVKGGRGAEQYFGPGTRLTVT.

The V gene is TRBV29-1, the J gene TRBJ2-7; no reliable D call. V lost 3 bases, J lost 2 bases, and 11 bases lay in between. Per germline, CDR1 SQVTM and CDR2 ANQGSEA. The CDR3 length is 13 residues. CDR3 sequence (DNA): TGCAGCGTTGATTCGGGCAGCCCCTACGAGCAGTACTTC. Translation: CSVDSGSPYEQYF.